One sample yielded the 20 T cell receptor beta chains listed below, sequenced in a study of cytomegalovirus exposure and HLA in healthy donors. Both 60 Vbeta primers and 13 Jbeta primers went into the PCR. The assay was immunoSEQ multiplex PCR, and TCRdb's table has in-frame clones only and misses some. This sample has about 90,000 clones, with about four fifths found just once. The source material was PBMCs. Receptors originate from a man aged 18 to 29 in good health and CMV-seronegative.

The chain recombines TRBV6-1 with TRBJ2-4; 10 bases match TRBD2. The junction had 9 bases not matched to a gene; V was cut back by 4 bases and J by 6 bases. The CDR3 runs to 16 residues. Germline lookup yields CDR1 MNHNS and CDR2 SASEGT. Here the CDR3 reads CASSARGGLATNIQYF. The CDR3, as DNA: TGTGCCAGCAGTGCCCGCGGGGGACTAGCGACAAACATTCAGTACTTC.

This clone is a singleton in its sample. J is TRBJ2-1 and V is TRBV29-1; perhaps TRBD2 as D (5 bases). The ends were cut back, 6 bases at V and 8 bases at J, with 20 bases in the middle. CDR1 and CDR2 from the germline V gene are SQVTM and ANQGSEA. This CDR3 is 14 amino acids long. The CDR3 sequence is CSVPFRSGIDEQFF. CDR3 bases: TGCAGCGTCCCGTTCAGATCCGGGATCGATGAGCAGTTCTTC.

The chain links TRBV20-1 to TRBJ1-1; no clear D gene. The CDR3 loop spans 11 amino acids. Trimming took off 3 bases at V and 6 bases at J, with 8 bases between the two ends. In germline, CDR1 is DFQATT, CDR2 SNEGSKA (reference sequence). The CDR3 nucleotides read TGCAGTGCTAGTGGAGTGCCTGAAGCTTTCTTT. Translation gives CSASGVPEAFF.

This chain links TRBV5-6 with TRBJ2-1, with 11 bases aligning to TRBD2. Looked up from germline, CDR1 is SGHDT and CDR2 is YYEEEE. This CDR3 spans 16 amino acids. V was clipped by 6 bases and J by 4 bases; unmatched bases: 9. CDR3 sequence: CASIPGLAAAYNEQFF. In nucleotides, the CDR3 is TGTGCCAGCATACCGGGACTAGCGGCCGCATACAATGAGCAGTTCTTC.

V is TRBV7-9 and J is TRBJ1-1; possible D gene TRBD1, 5 bases. Germline CDR1 reads SEHNR; CDR2 reads FQNEAQ (reference sequence). The CDR3 has 18 amino acids. V was clipped by 2 bases and J by 3 bases, with 22 bases between them. The CDR3 protein is CASSLFPPPSAGHTEAFF. CDR3 DNA: TGTGCCAGCAGCTTATTTCCTCCGCCCTCCGCGGGGCACACTGAAGCTTTCTTT.

Comment on this clone: This sample includes further DNA sequences coding for the same CDR3. The chain is built from TRBV27 and TRBJ1-5, with no clear D. Germline V lookup: CDR1 MNHEY, CDR2 SMNVEV (reference sequence). Trimming removed 3 bases from V and 0 bases from J, with 9 bases in between. There are 15 residues in the CDR3. The CDR3 sequence is CASSFGGGSNQPQHF. CDR3 sequence (DNA): TGTGCCAGCAGTTTTGGTGGCGGTAGCAATCAGCCCCAGCATTTT.

The chain links TRBV19 to TRBJ2-3; 8 nucleotides align to TRBD1. V lost 5 bases and J lost 2; bases outside the gene matches: 3. The CDR3 loop spans 14 amino acids. Germline V gene lookup returns CDR1 LNHDA and CDR2 SQIVND (reference sequence). CDR3 region: CASSEQGDTDTQYF. For the CDR3, the DNA is TGTGCCAGTAGTGAACAGGGGGACACAGATACGCAGTATTTT.

This clone was observed a single time. CDR3: CASSLQGNSGNTIYF. The CDR3 nucleotides are TGTGCCAGCAGCTTACAGGGCAACTCTGGAAACACCATATATTTT. The chain joins TRBV11-2 to TRBJ1-3; tentatively, D is TRBD1 (5 bases). This CDR3 has 15 amino acids. Trimming pared 2 bases from V and 0 bases from J, leaving 8 bases between. The germline V gene has CDR1 SGHAT and CDR2 FQNNGV.

As DNA, the CDR3 is TGTGCCAGCCTCCTTTGGGCAGGGGCAACCGGGGAGCTGTTTTTT. The encoded protein is CASLLWAGATGELFF. The chain uses TRBV2 and TRBJ2-2, with D possibly TRBD1 on 6 matching bases. The CDR3 runs 15 residues. V lost 8 bases and J lost 5, with 18 bases in between. Germline V CDR1 and CDR2: SNHLY, FYNNEI.

The chain couples TRBV7-6 to TRBJ1-2; D unresolved. The germline CDR1 and CDR2 sequences are SGHVS and FNYEAQ. The length of the CDR3 is 15 residues. The germline V and J ends were trimmed by 1 base and 4 bases, with 13 bases remaining between them. CDR3 region: CASSLVVGEGYGYTF. The CDR3 region has the DNA TGTGCCAGCAGCTTAGTAGTCGGGGAAGGCTATGGCTACACCTTC. Looking up the rest from reference TRBV7-6 and TRBJ1-2 gives the full variable domain: GAGVSQSPRYKVTKRGQDVALRCDPISGHVSLYWYRQALGQGPEFLTYFNYEAQQDKSGLPNDRFSAERPEGSISTLTIQRTEQRDSAMYRCASSLVVGEGYGYTFGSGTRLTVV.

This rearrangement joins TRBV6-5 to TRBJ1-2; D may be TRBD1 (6 bases). This CDR3 comprises 14 residues. CDR1 and CDR2 (germline): MNHEY, SVGAGI. Trimming cost V 5 bases and J 4 bases, with 14 bases left between them. The CDR3 region is CASSRQVEVYGYTF. In DNA, the CDR3 is TGTGCCAGCAGTCGACAGGTCGAGGTCTATGGCTACACCTTC.

V and J are TRBV7-8 and TRBJ2-7, with 9 nucleotides matching TRBD1. Trimming at V came to 4 bases and at J to 2 bases, leaving 9 bases not matched to a gene. CDR1 is SGHVS and CDR2 is FQNEAQ in the germline V gene. The CDR3 covers 16 residues. CDR3 in amino acids: CASSSTEGQGAYEQYF. CDR3 nucleotide sequence: TGTGCCAGCAGCTCAACCGAGGGACAGGGAGCCTACGAGCAGTACTTC.

The chain joins TRBV5-1 to TRBJ2-7; the match to TRBD2 covers 14 bases. CDR1 is SGHRS, CDR2 YFSETQ, per germline. This CDR3 is built from 15 residues. With 3 bases clipped from V and 3 bases from J, the junction kept 2 bases outside the gene matches. The CDR3 region is CASSWGTSGGYEQYF. The CDR3 nucleotides are TGCGCCAGCAGCTGGGGGACTAGCGGGGGCTACGAGCAGTACTTC. Based on the CDR3 plus reference TRBV5-1 and TRBJ2-7, the full variable domain is KAGVTQTPRYLIKTRGQQVTLSCSPISGHRSVSWYQQTPGQGLQFLFEYFSETQRNKGNFPGRFSGRQFSNSRSEMNVSTLELGDSALYLCASSWGTSGGYEQYFGPGTRLTVT.

The chain uses TRBV6-5 and TRBJ2-5; TRBD2 matches 8 bases. V shed 5 bases, J shed 5 bases, and the junction held 10 bases outside the gene matches. The CDR3 totals 15 residues. Per germline, CDR1 MNHEY and CDR2 SVGAGI. The chain's CDR3 is CASSPGGREGETQYF. As DNA, the CDR3 is TGTGCCAGCAGTCCGGGAGGTCGGGAGGGGGAGACCCAGTACTTC.

The gene calls are TRBV6-5 and TRBJ2-6; unclear D gene. Trimming stripped 0 bases from V and 2 bases from J, with 8 bases between. The CDR3 spans 16 residues. Germline V gene lookup returns CDR1 MNHEY and CDR2 SVGAGI. The CDR3 protein is CASSYSLGAGANVLTF. The CDR3 coding sequence is TGTGCCAGCAGTTACTCATTGGGCGCTGGGGCCAACGTCCTGACTTTC.

The chain couples TRBV4-1 to TRBJ2-7, with 8 bases lining up with TRBD2. The germline gives CDR1 MGHRA, CDR2 YSYEKL. The CDR3 is made up of 15 amino acids. With 0 bases clipped from V and 6 bases from J, the junction kept 7 bases outside the gene matches. CDR3 residues: CASSQDQRGISEQYF. CDR3 in DNA: TGCGCCAGCAGCCAAGACCAGCGGGGGATTAGCGAGCAGTACTTC.

The rearrangement joins TRBV6-6 to TRBJ2-5; 12 bases agree with TRBD2. The J segment lost 11 bases and the V segment lost 7 bases, leaving 11 bases of the junction unmatched. The CDR3 loop spans 14 amino acids. CDR1 is MNHNY and CDR2 is SVGAGI in the germline V gene (reference sequence). CDR3 sequence reads: CASTGLAGTWEQYF. The CDR3 DNA sequence: TGTGCCAGCACAGGACTAGCGGGGACTTGGGAGCAGTACTTC.

V is TRBV7-6 and J is TRBJ2-1; TRBD2 is a possible D gene (6 bases). Deletions cut 3 bases from V and 5 bases from J, with 14 bases between. Germline CDR1 reads SGHVS; CDR2 reads FNYEAQ. The CDR3 is made up of 15 amino acids. CDR3 loop: CASSLLAKADNEQFF. The CDR3 DNA reads TGTGCCAGCAGCTTGCTAGCGAAAGCGGACAATGAGCAGTTCTTC.

The chain uses TRBV29-1 and TRBJ2-6; D possibly corresponds to TRBD2 (5 bases). This CDR3 has 14 residues. The V end lost 0 bases, the J end lost 9 bases, and 12 bases lay between the germline ends. Germline V lookup: CDR1 SQVTM, CDR2 ANQGSEA. The CDR3 is CSVEDRRGVNVLTF. DNA for the CDR3: TGCAGCGTTGAAGATCGCCGGGGAGTCAACGTCCTGACTTTC.

Worth noting for this clone: This CDR3 is also generated by other DNA sequences in the sample. The genes are TRBV29-1 and TRBJ2-4; 9 nucleotides match TRBD2. The CDR3 totals 16 residues. Looked up from germline, CDR1 is SQVTM and CDR2 is ANQGSEA. J gave up 0 bases and V 5 bases, and 8 bases lay outside the gene matches. The CDR3 loop reads CSVNVAGAIAKNIQYF. Written as DNA, the CDR3 is TGCAGCGTTAACGTAGCGGGAGCCATAGCCAAAAACATTCAGTACTTC.